These 17 T cell receptor beta chains were sequenced from one sample in a study of blood T cell repertoires in COVID-19. Some clones are missing from TCRdb's copy, which holds only in-frame ones; the method was immunoSEQ multiplex PCR. The sample yields 200,000 to 250,000 clones, around 85% seen once. The sequencing input was PBMCs or T cells enriched from blood (not recorded which). These receptors were obtained from a woman aged 45-60 years in a cohort exposed to, infected with or recovered from COVID-19 (not recorded which).

This clone appeared a single time. The chain combines TRBV6-1 with TRBJ2-6; a possible D gene is TRBD1 (6 bases). CDR1 is MNHNS and CDR2 is SASEGT in the germline V gene. The CDR3 has 16 amino acids. V was clipped by 4 bases and J by 0 bases, with 10 bases between them. The CDR3 DNA follows: TGTGCCAGCAGTGCACAGGGAAACTCTGGGGCCAACGTCCTGACTTTC. Its translation: CASSAQGNSGANVLTF.

The V gene is TRBV5-6, the J gene TRBJ1-5; D ambiguous. Trimming took 4 bases from V and 4 from J, leaving 6 bases between them. The CDR3 has 12 residues. Germline V lookup: CDR1 SGHDT, CDR2 YYEEEE. The CDR3 loop is CASSGSNQPQHF. Written as DNA, the CDR3 is TGTGCCAGCAGCGGCAGTAATCAGCCCCAGCATTTT.

This clone came up once. The CDR3 spells CASSESLWTYTEAFF. DNA of the CDR3: TGTGCCAGCAGTGAATCTCTCTGGACTTACACTGAAGCTTTCTTT. The chain recombines TRBV6-1 with TRBJ1-1; D call uncertain. Germline values: CDR1 MNHNS, CDR2 SASEGT. V lost 2 bases and J lost 3, with 13 bases in between. CDR3 length equals 15 residues.

The V call is TRBV6-2 or TRBV6-3, the J call TRBJ2-2, with 8 bases that match TRBD2. The ends lost 5 bases at V and 6 bases at J; junction bases unmatched: 8. This CDR3 has 15 residues. The germline CDR1 and CDR2 sequences are MNHEY and SVGEGT. DNA of the CDR3: TGTGCCAGCAGTAAAAACCCGGGGGGGTCCGGGGAGCTGTTTTTT. It codes for CASSKNPGGSGELFF.

The V gene is TRBV11-2, the J gene TRBJ1-2; 8 positions match TRBD1. V lost 4 bases and J lost 4; bases outside the gene matches: 2. The CDR3 sequence is 13 residues long. Germline V gene lookup returns CDR1 SGHAT and CDR2 FQNNGV. The CDR3 DNA sequence: TGTGCCAGCAGCTCCGGACAGGGCTATGGCTACACCTTC. Translation gives CASSSGQGYGYTF.

The table lists this clone with a count of one. The V call is TRBV5-6, the J call TRBJ2-7; the match to TRBD1 covers 10 bases. CDR3 length: 15 residues. Germline trimming cut 5 bases from V and 5 bases from J; bases unmatched to any gene: 10. The germline V gene has CDR1 SGHDT and CDR2 YYEEEE. CDR3 residues: CASRRRTGGQDEQYF. The CDR3 DNA is TGTGCCAGCAGGCGGCGGACAGGGGGGCAGGACGAGCAGTACTTC.

CDR3 loop: CASSRQDSGNTIYF. The DNA for the CDR3 is TGTGCCAGCTCACGGCAGGACTCTGGAAACACCATATATTTT. The V and J genes are TRBV18 and TRBJ1-3; D unclear. CDR1 and CDR2 from the germline V gene are KGHSH and LQKENI. V lost 4 bases to trimming and J lost 0 bases, with 7 bases between them. CDR3 size: 14 residues. Full variable domain (missing parts from reference TRBV18 and TRBJ1-3): NAGVMQNPRHLVRRRGQEARLRCSPMKGHSHVYWYRQLPEEGLKFMVYLQKENIIDESGMPKERFSAEFPKEGPSILRIQQVVRGDSAAYFCASSRQDSGNTIYFGEGSWLTVV.

The chain couples TRBV4-3 to TRBJ1-2; perhaps TRBD1 as D (5 bases). CDR1 and CDR2 from the germline V gene are LGHNA and YSLEER. This CDR3 comprises 15 residues. Trimming removed 0 bases from V and 5 bases from J, with 13 bases in between. The CDR3 region is CASSQDGAGGYGYTF. In DNA, the CDR3 is TGCGCCAGCAGCCAAGATGGAGCCGGGGGATATGGCTACACCTTC.

This chain joins TRBV7-9 and TRBJ1-5; D uncertain. The CDR3 spans 13 residues. Germline CDR1 reads SEHNR; CDR2 reads FQNEAQ (reference sequence). V lost 7 bases and J lost 8, with 15 bases in between. The CDR3 nucleotides are TGTGCCAGCACCTCAGAGGGCGGAAAGCCCCAGCATTTT. It is translated as CASTSEGGKPQHF.

This clone has just one count. The chain couples TRBV6-6 to TRBJ1-2; 7 bases match TRBD1. CDR1 and CDR2 from the germline V gene are MNHNY and SVGAGI (reference sequence). This CDR3 has 15 residues. J was trimmed by 3 bases and V by 6 bases; bases with no gene match: 10. The CDR3 reads CASRGPTQGDYGYTF. CDR3 DNA: TGTGCCAGCAGGGGACCCACCCAGGGGGACTATGGCTACACCTTC.

This chain uses TRBV7-8 with TRBJ2-5; TRBD1 aligns across 7 bases. CDR3 length: 15 amino acids. J gave up 3 bases and V 3 bases, and 7 bases lay outside the gene matches. The germline V gene encodes CDR1 SGHVS and CDR2 FQNEAQ. CDR3 nucleotides: TGTGCCAGCAGCTTCGACAGGGAAGAGGAAGAGACCCAGTACTTC. Translating it yields CASSFDREEEETQYF. Combining the CDR3 with reference TRBV7-8 and TRBJ2-5 gives the whole variable domain GAGVSQSPRYKVAKRGQDVALRCDPISGHVSLFWYQQALGQGPEFLTYFQNEAQLDKSGLPSDRFFAERPEGSVSTLKIQRTQQEDSAVYLCASSFDREEEETQYFGPGTRLLVL.

The chain has TRBV4-1 and TRBJ1-5; TRBD1 might be the D (6 bases). V shed 4 bases and J shed 0 bases, with 16 bases lying between them. Germline CDR1 reads MGHRA; CDR2 reads YSYEKL. This CDR3 region has 17 residues. The CDR3 loop reads CASSRARAGVSNQPQHF. The CDR3 bases are TGCGCCAGCAGCCGAGCTCGGGCAGGGGTTAGCAATCAGCCCCAGCATTTT.

The chain employs TRBV5-5 and TRBJ1-2; 11 bases fit TRBD1. The V gene's germline CDR1 is SGHKS and CDR2 YYEKEE (reference sequence). Trimming at V came to 5 bases and at J to 1 base, leaving 10 bases not matched to a gene. The CDR3 extends over 17 amino acids. The CDR3 coding sequence is TGTGCCAGCAGGCCCCGGGACAGGGGGTTTTTTAACTATGGCTACACCTTC. This gives the protein CASRPRDRGFFNYGYTF.

J is TRBJ1-2 and V is TRBV18; 7 bases map to TRBD1. Per germline, CDR1 KGHSH and CDR2 LQKENI. This CDR3 contains 14 residues. V trimming: 5 bases; J trimming: 5 bases; junction bases outside the gene matches: 8. The CDR3 nucleotides are TGTGCCAGCTCATCCCGACAGGGATCATATGGCTACACCTTC. Translating gives CASSSRQGSYGYTF.

The chain employs TRBV6-5 and TRBJ1-1, with D possibly TRBD1 on 5 matching bases. V was cut by 8 bases and J by 2 bases, with 18 bases left in between. This CDR3 region has 15 residues. Per the germline V gene, CDR1 is MNHEY and CDR2 is SVGAGI. The CDR3 bases are TGTGCCAGCTGGGCCGGGGGGATGGTAAACACTGAAGCTTTCTTT. Its protein product is CASWAGGMVNTEAFF.

This sequence joins TRBV4-3 and TRBJ1-4; a possible D gene is TRBD1 (5 bases). Germline V CDR1 and CDR2: LGHNA, YSLEER. V lost 0 bases, J lost 6 bases, and 14 bases lay in between. This CDR3 has 16 residues. The DNA of the CDR3 is TGCGCCAGCAGCCAAGAGGGGTGGTGGGGGGATGAAAAACTGTTTTTT. This encodes CASSQEGWWGDEKLFF.

V usage is TRBV7-9 and J usage is TRBJ1-2, with D possibly being TRBD1 (5 bases). This CDR3 has 17 amino acids. The V gene's germline CDR1 is SEHNR and CDR2 FQNEAQ (reference sequence). Deletions cut 5 bases from V and 7 bases from J, with 26 bases between. The CDR3 loop reads CASSAPPSRDLRGGYTF. CDR3 bases: TGTGCCAGCAGCGCCCCCCCATCCAGGGACTTGCGAGGTGGCTACACCTTC.